The 17 T cell receptor beta chains below come from one sample, sequenced in a study of vaccination and CD4 T cells after COVID-19 (dated by TCRdb to between 2021 and 2022). Library creation used PCR. These reads were obtained on an Illumina iSeq 100. DNA from cultured CD4+ T cells underwent TCR sequencing with the Oncomine TCR Beta short-read assay at the Johns Hopkins FTIC core. TCRdb reprocessed the public reads (quality trimming at Q25 with fastp, clone calling with MiXCR) and kept in-frame beta chains. Rows with one shared CDR3 protein collapse into an entry with the most common genes and DNA. A total of roughly 15,000 distinct CDR3 sequences appear in this sample, 70% to 80% of them only once. The top ten clones comprise approximately 15% of the sample. The antigens of these receptors remain unknown. The sample's treatment or condition label is to be understood as: roughly 10-day PBMC culture with coronavirus spike peptide pools or control peptides (ViraFEST assay).

Specimen: CD4+ T cells from blood, cultured in vitro. Receptors were obtained from a human donor who had recovered from COVID-19.

This clonotype was seen only once. The J gene is TRBJ2-7, the V gene TRBV20-1, with D possibly matching TRBD1 (5 bases). There are 14 residues in the CDR3. Trimming stripped 8 bases from V and 3 bases from J, with 20 bases between. Germline CDR1 DFQATT, CDR2 SNEGSKA (reference sequence). CDR3 DNA sequence: TGCAGTCACCTCCCCACAGGTCCCAGCTACGAGCAGTACTTC. Amino acid sequence: CSHLPTGPSYEQYF.

This clonotype was observed a single time. The limits of the CDR3 on the DNA are not certain, so only TCRdb's listed CDR3 is given. V gene TRBV7-5 combines with J gene TRBJ2-1; the DNA was not compared with TRBD2, the D call given in the table. TRBV7-5 is marked as a pseudogene. The CDR3 sequence runs 16 residues, both termini included. This CDR3 reads CISVPEWTPPYNEQFF.

V and J are TRBV6-5 and TRBJ1-2; D possibly corresponds to TRBD1 (5 bases). The CDR3 is 13 residues long. CDR1 MNHEY and CDR2 SVGAGI come from the germline V gene. V lost 0 bases, J lost 8 bases, and 10 bases lay in between. The CDR3 DNA reads TGTGCCAGCAGTTACTCGACGAGGGGAGGCTACACCTTC. As protein: CASSYSTRGGYTF.

The chain carries TRBV29-1 and TRBJ1-5; D is undetermined. Trimming removed 5 bases from V and 2 bases from J, with 10 bases in between. Germline V gene data show CDR1 as SQVTM and CDR2 as ANQGSEA. CDR3 length: 13 amino acids. In DNA, the CDR3 is TGCAGCGTTAAATCAAATGGCAATCAGCCCCAGCATTTT. It encodes CSVKSNGNQPQHF.

The chain couples TRBV28 to TRBJ1-3; D is undetermined. This CDR3 has 15 residues. V was trimmed by 5 bases and J by 2 bases, leaving 13 bases between them. Germline V CDR1 and CDR2: MDHEN, SYDVKM. The CDR3 loop reads CASSAPGQPGNTIYF. CDR3 bases: TGTGCCAGCAGTGCACCGGGCCAACCTGGAAACACCATATATTTT.

The chain is built from TRBV19 and TRBJ1-2; D gene ambiguous. Trimming cost V 3 bases and J 2 bases, with 7 bases left between them. The CDR3 is made up of 13 amino acids. Germline V gene sequence: CDR1 LNHDA, CDR2 SQIVND (reference sequence). The CDR3 DNA reads as TGTGCCAGTAGTATTGCCATGAACTATGGCTACACCTTC. It yields the protein CASSIAMNYGYTF.

The V and J genes are TRBV20-1 and TRBJ2-2; D unresolved. CDR1 and CDR2 (germline): DFQATT, SNEGSKA (reference sequence). Trimming removed 0 bases at V and 4 bases at J, with 15 bases between. There are 16 residues in the CDR3. CDR3 in amino acids: CSARDHGRSGTGELFF. DNA for the CDR3: TGCAGTGCTAGAGATCATGGTCGGTCGGGCACCGGGGAGCTGTTTTTT.

V gene TRBV29-1 combines with J gene TRBJ2-7; 9 bases are shared with TRBD1. The CDR3 runs 14 residues. Germline V CDR1 and CDR2: SQVTM, ANQGSEA. V lost 4 bases, J lost 4 bases, and 8 bases stayed unmatched. CDR3 sequence: CSVVDRGTGYEQYF. Written as DNA, the CDR3 is TGCAGCGTTGTGGACAGGGGAACGGGGTACGAGCAGTACTTC.

V is TRBV7-8 and J is TRBJ2-2, with 13 nucleotides matching TRBD2. The V gene's germline CDR1 is SGHVS and CDR2 FQNEAQ. CDR3 size: 17 residues. Trimming took 5 bases from V and 5 from J; bases not matched to a gene: 8. This CDR3 is CASSRSQGLAGTGELFF. The CDR3 coding sequence is TGTGCCAGCAGCCGCTCGCAGGGACTAGCGGGGACCGGGGAGCTGTTTTTT. The entire variable domain, with the rest obtained from reference TRBV7-8 and TRBJ2-2, is as follows: GAGVSQSPRYKVAKRGQDVALRCDPISGHVSLFWYQQALGQGPEFLTYFQNEAQLDKSGLPSDRFFAERPEGSVSTLKIQRTQQEDSAVYLCASSRSQGLAGTGELFFGEGSRLTVL.

The CDR3 bases are TGTGCCAGCAGCTTAGTTGGCCGGGTTCCGGATGGCTACACCTTC. It specifies CASSLVGRVPDGYTF. The rearrangement links TRBV7-9 to TRBJ1-2, with D uncertain. The CDR3 is made up of 15 amino acids. V was clipped by 1 base and J by 6 bases, with 15 bases between them. From germline, CDR1 is SEHNR and CDR2 FQNEAQ (reference sequence).

This chain joins TRBV9 and TRBJ2-7; TRBD1 matches 7 bases. The CDR3 is made up of 14 amino acids. Germline values: CDR1 SGDLS, CDR2 YYNGEE. J was trimmed by 2 bases and V by 3 bases; bases with no gene match: 5. CDR3 coding DNA: TGTGCCAGCAGCGCGCGACAGGGTCCCTACGAGCAGTACTTC. This gives the protein CASSARQGPYEQYF.

Turning to this clonotype: A junction boundary mismatches the germline segment, possibly from a read error. The chain is built from TRBV7-2 and TRBJ2-7; a weak D match, TRBD2 (5 bases). The CDR3 runs to 11 residues. Germline V gene data show CDR1 as SGHTA and CDR2 as FQGNSA. For the CDR3, the DNA is TGTGCCAGCAGCTTATCCGGGGTGTTGGACTTC. Translated: CASSLSGVLDF.

The sample holds a few counts of this clonotype. CDR3 nucleotide sequence: TGTGCCAGCAGTGTCCGGGACAGGGGGTTTGGTCAGCCCCAGCATTTT. Its protein product is CASSVRDRGFGQPQHF. This chain joins TRBV6-2 or TRBV6-3 and TRBJ1-5; TRBD1 matches 11 bases. With 5 bases clipped from V and 6 bases from J, the junction kept 9 bases outside the gene matches. The CDR3 has 16 residues. In germline, CDR1 is MNHEY, CDR2 SVGEGT.

This chain connects TRBV20-1 to TRBJ1-1; D is uncertain. CDR3 length: 13 amino acids. Germline CDR1 and CDR2: DFQATT and SNEGSKA (reference sequence). V gave up 1 base and J gave up 3 bases, with 9 bases separating them. DNA of the CDR3: TGCAGTGCTAGAGGGAGCTCGGACACTGAAGCTTTCTTT. Residues: CSARGSSDTEAFF.

The CDR3 here is CASSHPDRPNTEAFF. The DNA of the CDR3 is TGCGCCAGCAGCCATCCCGACAGGCCGAACACTGAAGCTTTCTTT. The chain has TRBV4-3 and TRBJ1-1, with a possible D match to TRBD1 (6 bases). This CDR3 has 15 residues. Trimming shortened V by 3 bases and J by 1 base, and 12 bases separated the two germline ends. Per the germline V gene, CDR1 is LGHNA and CDR2 is YSLEER.

The V call is TRBV7-2, the J call TRBJ2-5; D perhaps matches TRBD2 (5 bases). CDR3 length equals 14 residues. Per the germline V gene, CDR1 is SGHTA and CDR2 is FQGNSA. The ends were cut back, 6 bases at V and 6 bases at J, with 17 bases in the middle. CDR3 amino acids: CASSRDPIGKTQYF. The CDR3 coding sequence is TGTGCCAGCAGTCGTGACCCGATCGGGAAGACCCAGTACTTC.

The gene calls are TRBV6-1 and TRBJ1-1, with D possibly matching TRBD1 (5 bases). The CDR3 spans 16 residues. Trimming removed 8 bases from V and 0 bases from J, with 19 bases in between. Germline assignment: CDR1 MNHNS and CDR2 SASEGT. The CDR3 DNA reads as TGTGCCAGCCAATCTCCTCGGGGGACCCTGAACACTGAAGCTTTCTTT. Residues: CASQSPRGTLNTEAFF.